The present T cell receptor (beta chain) was sequenced within a study of T cell repertoires in cytomegalovirus infection. This clonotype was picked up many times. MiXCR, applied by TCRdb to the reads, yields one record per CDR3 protein. This table has roughly 600,000 distinct CDR3 sequences, 20% to 25% appearing once. With V trimmed by 8 bases and J by 0 bases, 14 bases remained unmatched. The CDR3 is made up of 20 amino acids. CDR1 MNHEY and CDR2 SVGAGI come from the germline V gene. Specimen: CD8+ T cells from PBMCs. The chain links TRBV6-5 to TRBJ2-6; 12 bases are a match to TRBD2. The receptor was isolated from a human donor in good health (CMV status not recorded). Some clones in this sample may be carry-over from other donors' samples. The CDR3 coding sequence is TGTGCCAGCGCCCTGACTAGCGGGGGAGCTGATTACTCTGGGGCCAACGTCCTGACTTTC. Amino acids: CASALTSGGADYSGANVLTF.